This is a list of T cell receptor beta chains from one sample in a study of technical replicates of blood from several donors. The method was immunoSEQ multiplex PCR; TCRdb's version includes in-frame clones alone and lacks a portion of them. The sample yields 60,000 to 75,000 clones, about 86% seen once. The sample was PBMCs. The receptors derive from a human donor in good health. Some clones in this sample may be carry-over from other donors' samples. Each CDR3 is given without its conserved first and last residue. Each record gives: V gene, CDR3 protein.

v_gene: TRBV6-5; CDR3aa: ASSPSGHWEQY
v_gene: TRBV7-3; CDR3aa: ASSPGVGIHNEQF
v_gene: TRBV7-9; CDR3aa: ASSLAGERTPLH
v_gene: TRBV7-9; CDR3aa: ASSLAQGPNGAF
v_gene: TRBV10-3; CDR3aa: AISGTGGTGELF
v_gene: TRBV5-1; CDR3aa: ASSYLAGGPAGELF
v_gene: TRBV27; CDR3aa: ASSPNGSGYGYT
v_gene: TRBV5-4; CDR3aa: ASSLGESYEQY
v_gene: TRBV7-3; CDR3aa: ASSPGTSPSEQY
v_gene: TRBV29-1; CDR3aa: SVNEGQGANEQY
v_gene: TRBV5-6; CDR3aa: ASSLDRDPPRVGYT
v_gene: TRBV19; CDR3aa: ASSRRTGTYEQY
v_gene: TRBV13; CDR3aa: ASSPRASASDTQY
v_gene: TRBV6-5; CDR3aa: ASSYSQGGDEKLF
v_gene: TRBV19; CDR3aa: ASRTGSRETQY
v_gene: TRBV6-5; CDR3aa: ASSTLTSGSYEQY
v_gene: TRBV6-5; CDR3aa: ASSLGTLRNTEAF
v_gene: TRBV7-2; CDR3aa: ASSLEQGLYTEAF
v_gene: TRBV7-8; CDR3aa: ASSNPWWASGSYEQY
v_gene: TRBV6-1; CDR3aa: ASRPLAKDEQF
v_gene: TRBV5-1; CDR3aa: ASSFTGLYATNEKLF
v_gene: TRBV4-2; CDR3aa: ASSQDRGSGANVLT
v_gene: TRBV5-1; CDR3aa: ASSPTAGGKQETQY